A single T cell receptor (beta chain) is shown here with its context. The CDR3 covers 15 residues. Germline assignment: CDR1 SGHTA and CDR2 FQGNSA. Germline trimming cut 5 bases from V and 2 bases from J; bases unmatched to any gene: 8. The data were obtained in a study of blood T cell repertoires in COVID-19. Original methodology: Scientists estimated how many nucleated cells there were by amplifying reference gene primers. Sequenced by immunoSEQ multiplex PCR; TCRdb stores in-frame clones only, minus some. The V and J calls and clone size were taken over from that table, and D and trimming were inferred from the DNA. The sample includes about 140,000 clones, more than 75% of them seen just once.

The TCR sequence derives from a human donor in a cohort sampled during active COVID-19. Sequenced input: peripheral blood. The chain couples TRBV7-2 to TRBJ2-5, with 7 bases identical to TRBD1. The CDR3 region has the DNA TGTGCCAGCAGCCCCCGCCGACAGGGACAAGAGACCCAGTACTTC. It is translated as CASSPRRQGQETQYF.